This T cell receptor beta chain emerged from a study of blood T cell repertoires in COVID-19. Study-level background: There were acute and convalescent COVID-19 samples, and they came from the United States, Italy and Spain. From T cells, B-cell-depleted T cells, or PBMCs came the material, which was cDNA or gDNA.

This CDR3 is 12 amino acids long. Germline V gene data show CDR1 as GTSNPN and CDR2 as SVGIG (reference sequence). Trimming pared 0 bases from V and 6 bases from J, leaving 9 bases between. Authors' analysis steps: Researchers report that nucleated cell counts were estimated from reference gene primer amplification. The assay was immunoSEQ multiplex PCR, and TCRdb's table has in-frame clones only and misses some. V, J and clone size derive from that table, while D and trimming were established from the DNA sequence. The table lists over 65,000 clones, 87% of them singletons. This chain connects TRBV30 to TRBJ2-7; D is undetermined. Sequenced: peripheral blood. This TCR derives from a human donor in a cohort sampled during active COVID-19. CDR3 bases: TGTGCCTGGAGTGTAGGTTCTAGCGAGCAGTACTTC. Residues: CAWSVGSSEQYF.